Following are 14 T cell receptor beta chains from one sample sequenced in a study of long-term antiretroviral therapy in people with HIV. The immunoSEQ assay was v3.0, run at survey level. The protocol was immunoSEQ multiplex PCR, while the TCRdb copy is restricted to in-frame clones and leaves out a portion. The sample comprises about 42,000 clones, around 86% of which are singletons, and 5.1% rests with the top ten. This sample comprised unsorted PBMCs, obtained 0.1 years before starting antiretroviral therapy. These receptors were taken from a woman aged 50 to 60 with HIV.

This chain connects TRBV15 to TRBJ1-6, with D unclear. The CDR3 runs 14 residues. Per the germline V gene, CDR1 is LNHNV and CDR2 is YYDKDF (reference sequence). V dropped 5 bases and J dropped 8 bases, with 13 bases sitting between them. The CDR3 DNA is TGTGCCACCAGCCCAGTACTTTCGGATTCACCCCTCCACTTT. The encoded protein is CATSPVLSDSPLHF.

This rearrangement joins TRBV5-1 to TRBJ1-2, with a possible D match to TRBD1 (6 bases). V was pared by 0 bases and J by 3 bases, with 15 bases between. The CDR3 spans 16 residues. Germline assignment: CDR1 SGHRS and CDR2 YFSETQ. The CDR3 nucleotides are TGCGCCAGCAGCTTGGTGGCAGGGGTCTCGGACTATGGCTACACCTTC. It is translated as CASSLVAGVSDYGYTF.

In its sample, this clone was seen a few times. This chain joins TRBV7-2 and TRBJ2-7, with 9 bases aligning to TRBD2. Germline V lookup: CDR1 SGHTA, CDR2 FQGNSA. The V gene end was trimmed by 3 bases and the J gene end by 4 bases; junction bases not matched to a gene: 4. The CDR3 totals 14 residues. CDR3 bases: TGTGCCAGCAGCTTCGGCGGGGGGGCGTACGAGCAGTACTTC. Protein product: CASSFGGGAYEQYF.

This chain joins TRBV7-9 and TRBJ1-2; D is unclear. Germline loops: CDR1 SEHNR, CDR2 FQNEAQ (reference sequence). The CDR3 sequence is 13 residues long. Trimming took 11 bases from V and 7 from J, leaving 20 bases between them. The CDR3 DNA sequence: TGTGCCGGCGAGCCTGGGCAGGACCCTGGCTACACCTTC. Encoded protein: CAGEPGQDPGYTF.

The chain links TRBV7-3 to TRBJ2-7; 7 nucleotides agree with TRBD1. Germline V lookup: CDR1 SGHTA, CDR2 FQGTGA. V was pared by 5 bases and J by 3 bases, with 10 bases of the junction left unmatched. The CDR3 has 15 residues. The CDR3 DNA follows: TGTGCCAGCAGCCCGTCTACAGGGGTTAACTACGAGCAGTACTTC. It yields the protein CASSPSTGVNYEQYF.

The chain's CDR3 is CASSQDLGTNYGYTF. The CDR3 DNA is TGCGCCAGCAGCCAAGATCTGGGCACTAACTATGGCTACACCTTC. The V and J genes are TRBV4-1 and TRBJ1-2, with unresolved D. The CDR3 runs to 15 residues. Germline V gives CDR1 MGHRA, CDR2 YSYEKL. The V and J ends lost 0 bases and 0 bases respectively, with 8 bases between them.

The chain couples TRBV7-8 to TRBJ2-7; D unresolved. The CDR3 extends over 12 amino acids. Trimming cost V 5 bases and J 6 bases, with 11 bases left between them. Germline lookup yields CDR1 SGHVS and CDR2 FQNEAQ. The CDR3 sequence is CASSVIVAEQYF. The CDR3 DNA is TGTGCCAGCAGCGTTATAGTAGCCGAGCAGTACTTC.

CDR3 in DNA: TGCGCCAGCAGCTTGGCTACTAGCGGGCCGAAGACCCAGTACTTC. It translates to CASSLATSGPKTQYF. The J gene is TRBJ2-5, the V gene TRBV5-1; 9 bases line up with TRBD2. The germline CDR1 and CDR2 sequences are SGHRS and YFSETQ. V shed 0 bases, J shed 6 bases, and the junction held 6 bases outside the gene matches. The CDR3 has 15 amino acids. Drawing the rest from reference TRBV5-1 and TRBJ2-5, the complete variable domain is KAGVTQTPRYLIKTRGQQVTLSCSPISGHRSVSWYQQTPGQGLQFLFEYFSETQRNKGNFPGRFSGRQFSNSRSEMNVSTLELGDSALYLCASSLATSGPKTQYFGPGTRLLVL.

The rearrangement joins TRBV10-3 to TRBJ2-1; weak D call: TRBD2 (5 bases). V lost 3 bases and J lost 3, with 18 bases in between. Germline V gene sequence: CDR1 ENHRY, CDR2 SYGVKD. The CDR3 runs to 17 residues. The CDR3 here is CAISEREGRGVYNEQFF. The CDR3, as DNA: TGTGCCATCAGTGAAAGGGAAGGGAGAGGCGTCTACAATGAGCAGTTCTTC.

The chain recombines TRBV5-4 with TRBJ1-1, with 8 bases aligning to TRBD1. The CDR3 runs to 13 residues. V dropped 1 base and J dropped 4; count of bases not matched to a gene: 0. In germline, CDR1 is SGHNT, CDR2 YYREEE (reference sequence). The CDR3 nucleotides are TGTGCCAGCAGCTTGACAGGGGGCACTGAAGCTTTCTTT. Translation: CASSLTGGTEAFF.

This chain connects TRBV9 to TRBJ2-3; maybe TRBD1 (6 bases). This CDR3 spans 14 amino acids. V lost 0 bases, J lost 4 bases, and 9 bases lay in between. CDR1 is SGDLS, CDR2 YYNGEE, per germline. In nucleotides, the CDR3 is TGTGCCAGCAGCGTAGACAGGGCCGCAGATACGCAGTATTTT. It translates to CASSVDRAADTQYF.

The chain carries TRBV7-9 and TRBJ2-4; D gene unclear. Germline V gene lookup returns CDR1 SEHNR and CDR2 FQNEAQ (reference sequence). Trimming shortened V by 4 bases and J by 0 bases, and 10 bases separated the two germline ends. This CDR3 comprises 15 residues. The CDR3 is CASSSQALAKNIQYF. The CDR3 DNA reads as TGTGCCAGCAGCTCCCAGGCGCTAGCCAAAAACATTCAGTACTTC.

The chain joins TRBV10-3 to TRBJ2-3; 7 bases match TRBD1. Germline CDR1 ENHRY, CDR2 SYGVKD. The J segment lost 3 bases and the V segment lost 5 bases, leaving 5 bases of the junction unmatched. This CDR3 spans 14 amino acids. The CDR3 bases are TGTGCCATCAGTAATTTGGGACAGACAGATACGCAGTATTTT. This translates into CAISNLGQTDTQYF.

The V and J genes are TRBV10-3 and TRBJ2-1; D is perhaps TRBD1 (6 bases). V was trimmed by 5 bases and J by 6 bases, leaving 23 bases between them. Germline assignment: CDR1 ENHRY and CDR2 SYGVKD. The CDR3 length is 17 residues. Here the CDR3 DNA reads TGTGCCATCAGTACCCAAATGACCAGGGGTGGTGGCAATGAGCAGTTCTTC. It is translated as CAISTQMTRGGGNEQFF.